This T cell receptor beta chain came from a study of beta chain features in type 1 diabetes. Study observations and caveats: The naive, central memory and Treg TCRB repertoires showed an apparent similarity that was greater among patients than among healthy donors. Sequencing the cDNA could make cells with high TCR expression show up more than they should. The study found moderately but significantly shorter TCRB CDR3s in all four CD4+ subsets of Type 1 diabetes patients.

Heparinised blood was drawn once per donor, averaging about 100 mL. cDNA synthesis used the whole RNA isolate, giving expressed TCRB sequences. Assay: immunoSEQ multiplex PCR; the TCRdb copy retains only in-frame clones and omits some. The table shows approximately 100,000 clones, with under 30% occurring only once. About this clone itself: The antigen is not known.

CDR3 length: 13 amino acids. Trimming left V 5 bases short and J 3 bases short, with 9 bases between. In germline, CDR1 is SGHTA, CDR2 FQGNSA. The chain has TRBV7-2 and TRBJ2-3; D possibly corresponds to TRBD1 (6 bases). The sequenced sample was central memory CD4+ T cells from blood. The clonotype was recovered from a woman under 30 with type 1 diabetes. The CDR3 here is CASSTGSTDTQYF. The CDR3 DNA follows: TGTGCCAGCAGCACAGGGTCGACAGATACGCAGTATTTT.